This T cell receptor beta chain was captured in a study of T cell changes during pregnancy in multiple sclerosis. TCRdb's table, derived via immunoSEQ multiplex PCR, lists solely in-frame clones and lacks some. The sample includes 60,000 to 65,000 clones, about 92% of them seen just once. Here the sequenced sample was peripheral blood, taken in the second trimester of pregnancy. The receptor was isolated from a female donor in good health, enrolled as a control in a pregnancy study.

The CDR3 is CAWSQGDGYGYTF. The DNA for the CDR3 is TGTGCCTGGAGCCAGGGGGATGGCTATGGCTACACCTTC. V is TRBV30 and J is TRBJ1-2, with 7 bases lining up with TRBD1. Germline values: CDR1 GTSNPN, CDR2 SVGIG (reference sequence). The length of the CDR3 is 13 residues. V lost 3 bases to trimming and J lost 4 bases; unmatched junction nucleotides: 5.